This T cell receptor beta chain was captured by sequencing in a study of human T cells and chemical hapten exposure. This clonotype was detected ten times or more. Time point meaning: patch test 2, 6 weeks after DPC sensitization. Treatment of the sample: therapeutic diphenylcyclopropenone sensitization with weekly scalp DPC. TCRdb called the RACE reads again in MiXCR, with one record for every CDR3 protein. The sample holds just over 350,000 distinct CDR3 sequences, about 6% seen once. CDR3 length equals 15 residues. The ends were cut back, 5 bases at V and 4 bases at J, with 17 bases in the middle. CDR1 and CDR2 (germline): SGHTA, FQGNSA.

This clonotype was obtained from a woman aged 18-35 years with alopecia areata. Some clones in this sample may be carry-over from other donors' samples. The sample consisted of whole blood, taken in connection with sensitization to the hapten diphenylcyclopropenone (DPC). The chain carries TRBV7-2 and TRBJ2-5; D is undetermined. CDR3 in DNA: TGTGCCAGCAGCCCTGCCTCGTTCATCAGAGAGACCCAGTACTTC. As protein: CASSPASFIRETQYF.